Shown below are 17 T cell receptor beta chains from a single sample sequenced in a study of cytomegalovirus exposure and HLA in healthy donors (dated by TCRdb to about 2017). The library was produced with the immunoSEQ multiplex PCR assay. For the multiplex PCR, a mixture combining 60 forward primers for TCR Vbeta segments and 13 reverse primers for TCR Jbeta segments was used. Held by TCRdb, this immuneACCESS table contains in-frame sequences only and omits some clones. Under half of the omission traces to an unresolved V gene where checked; the cause of the rest is unknown. Here the sample has around 140,000 clones; approximately 78% occur a single time. Of the sample, less than 3% is held by the ten largest clones. Material for sequencing was PBMCs. The receptors originated from a female donor in good health and CMV-seronegative.

The V and J genes are TRBV28 and TRBJ2-7, with TRBD1 matching 9 bases. Losses at the gene ends were 5 bases for V and 2 bases for J; bases not matched to a gene: 7. CDR1 and CDR2 from the germline V gene are MDHEN and SYDVKM. The length of the CDR3 is 15 residues. The CDR3 nucleotides are TGTGCCAGCAGTCCTCGACAGGGGGTGGCCTACGAGCAGTACTTC. As protein: CASSPRQGVAYEQYF. The variable domain in full, with the rest retrieved from reference TRBV28 and TRBJ2-7, is DVKVTQSSRYLVKRTGEKVFLECVQDMDHENMFWYRQDPGLGLRLIYFSYDVKMKEKGDIPEGYSVSREKKERFSLILESASTNQTSMYLCASSPRQGVAYEQYFGPGTRLTVT.

This chain uses TRBV15 with TRBJ2-7; maybe TRBD2 (6 bases). From germline, CDR1 is LNHNV and CDR2 YYDKDF (reference sequence). The ends were cut back, 5 bases at V and 10 bases at J, with 27 bases in the middle. CDR3 length: 16 amino acids. The CDR3 DNA follows: TGTGCCACCAGCGCCCCGGGAGACAGAGCCCTAGAGGAACAGTACTTC. Protein product: CATSAPGDRALEEQYF.

The chain couples TRBV29-1 to TRBJ1-2; possibly TRBD1 for D (6 bases). Trimming cost V 6 bases and J 6 bases, with 11 bases left between them. Germline CDR1 and CDR2: SQVTM and ANQGSEA. The CDR3 runs 11 residues. The DNA of the CDR3 is TGCAGCGTGGACAGTATCGATGGCTACACCTTC. This sequence encodes CSVDSIDGYTF.

This chain joins TRBV9 and TRBJ1-2; unclear D gene. CDR3 length: 15 amino acids. CDR1 is SGDLS, CDR2 YYNGEE, per germline. Between the trimmed V and J ends, which lost 0 bases and 2 bases, there was a span of 11 bases. Here the CDR3 reads CASSVVPDTNYGYTF. The CDR3 DNA follows: TGTGCCAGCAGCGTAGTCCCCGACACCAACTATGGCTACACCTTC. Looking up the rest from reference TRBV9 and TRBJ1-2 gives the full variable domain: DSGVTQTPKHLITATGQRVTLRCSPRSGDLSVYWYQQSLDQGLQFLIQYYNGEERAKGNILERFSAQQFPDLHSELNLSSLELGDSALYFCASSVVPDTNYGYTFGSGTRLTVV.

The chain carries TRBV7-9 and TRBJ2-1; 9 bases fit TRBD2. The CDR3 totals 15 residues. V trimming: 6 bases; J trimming: 6 bases; junction bases outside the gene matches: 9. Germline CDR1 is SEHNR and CDR2 is FQNEAQ (reference sequence). The DNA for the CDR3 is TGTGCCAGCAGAGCTACTAGCGGGCCCCTCAATGAGCAGTTCTTC. This encodes CASRATSGPLNEQFF.

The rearrangement joins TRBV5-1 to TRBJ2-1, with 7 bases lining up with TRBD2. The germline V gene has CDR1 SGHRS and CDR2 YFSETQ. J was trimmed by 0 bases and V by 2 bases; bases with no gene match: 5. The length of the CDR3 is 16 residues. This CDR3 is CASSFPAGASYNEQFF. The CDR3 DNA reads TGCGCCAGCAGCTTTCCGGCGGGAGCCTCCTACAATGAGCAGTTCTTC.

This chain connects TRBV7-9 to TRBJ2-7, with TRBD1 matching over 10 bases. V was pared by 5 bases and J by 4 bases, with 5 bases of the junction left unmatched. This CDR3 is built from 14 residues. In germline, CDR1 is SEHNR, CDR2 FQNEAQ (reference sequence). CDR3 DNA sequence: TGTGCCAGCAGCCCCGGGACAGGGGTTTACGAGCAGTACTTC. This sequence encodes CASSPGTGVYEQYF.

The chain has TRBV7-9 and TRBJ2-5; tentative D call: TRBD2 (6 bases). The CDR3 has 14 residues. Germline V gene sequence: CDR1 SEHNR, CDR2 FQNEAQ (reference sequence). Trimming took off 1 base at V and 5 bases at J, with 11 bases between the two ends. CDR3 amino acids: CASSLVAGPETQYF. The CDR3 region has the DNA TGTGCCAGCAGCTTAGTCGCGGGGCCGGAGACCCAGTACTTC.

This clone was recorded once. This chain joins TRBV6-4 and TRBJ2-1; TRBD2 matches at 10 bases. The V segment lost 3 bases and the J segment 2 bases; nucleotides outside the gene matches: 7. Germline values: CDR1 MRHNA, CDR2 SNTAGT. The CDR3 consists of 17 residues. CDR3 amino acids: CASSEEAGTSAYNEQFF. As DNA, the CDR3 is TGTGCCAGCAGTGAAGAGGCCGGGACTAGCGCCTACAATGAGCAGTTCTTC.

There are a few counts of this clone. The genes are TRBV4-3 and TRBJ2-6; a weak D match, TRBD1 (6 bases). V gave up 0 bases and J gave up 2 bases, with 14 bases separating them. This CDR3 region has 18 residues. Germline V lookup: CDR1 LGHNA, CDR2 YSLEER. This CDR3 reads CASSQEWGHITGANVLTF. The CDR3, as DNA: TGCGCCAGCAGCCAAGAATGGGGACATATAACTGGGGCCAACGTCCTGACTTTC.

The V and J genes are TRBV5-1 and TRBJ2-1; 8 nucleotides line up with TRBD1. The V gene end was trimmed by 2 bases and the J gene end by 8 bases; junction bases not matched to a gene: 9. CDR1 and CDR2 (germline): SGHRS, YFSETQ. This CDR3 contains 15 residues. Here the CDR3 DNA reads TGCGCCAGCAGCTTCTGGACAGGGAATCTCGATGAGCAGTTCTTC. It is translated as CASSFWTGNLDEQFF.

V is TRBV27 and J is TRBJ2-2; D is perhaps TRBD2 (6 bases). Germline values: CDR1 MNHEY, CDR2 SMNVEV (reference sequence). Trimming removed 2 bases from V and 3 bases from J, with 13 bases in between. The CDR3 has 16 residues. The CDR3 region is CASSLSTGEYTGELFF. Written as DNA, the CDR3 is TGTGCCAGCAGTTTAAGTACGGGAGAATACACCGGGGAGCTGTTTTTT.

The chain links TRBV19 to TRBJ1-5; D is unclear. This CDR3 has 16 residues. Looked up from germline, CDR1 is LNHDA and CDR2 is SQIVND (reference sequence). Deletions cut 6 bases from V and 3 bases from J, with 18 bases between. The CDR3 DNA is TGTGCCAGTAGGGGAGTGGGGTCGATTGACAATCAGCCCCAGCATTTT. Protein product: CASRGVGSIDNQPQHF.

The V gene is TRBV2, the J gene TRBJ2-5, with 8 bases aligning to TRBD2. The CDR3 has 17 amino acids. V was clipped by 2 bases and J by 1 base; unmatched bases: 9. The germline V gene has CDR1 SNHLY and CDR2 FYNNEI. CDR3: CASSEWVSGGSQETQYF. The CDR3 region has the DNA TGTGCCAGCAGTGAATGGGTGAGCGGGGGAAGCCAAGAGACCCAGTACTTC. Using reference TRBV2 and TRBJ2-5 for the parts outside the CDR3, the full variable domain is EPEVTQTPSHQVTQMGQEVILRCVPISNHLYFYWYRQILGQKVEFLVSFYNNEISEKSEIFDDQFSVERPDGSNFTLKIRSTKLEDSAMYFCASSEWVSGGSQETQYFGPGTRLLVL.

The chain links TRBV7-8 to TRBJ1-6; the D is unclear. The CDR3 is 14 residues long. Between the trimmed V and J ends, which lost 2 bases and 7 bases, there was a span of 9 bases. Germline CDR1 SGHVS, CDR2 FQNEAQ. The CDR3 here is CASSLSGENSPLHF. The CDR3 DNA follows: TGTGCCAGCAGCTTATCGGGTGAAAATTCACCCCTCCACTTT.

The genes are TRBV5-4 and TRBJ1-3; 7 bases fit TRBD1. Looked up from germline, CDR1 is SGHNT and CDR2 is YYREEE (reference sequence). Trimming cost V 4 bases and J 4 bases; bases outside gene matches: 11. The CDR3 is 16 residues long. The CDR3 sequence: CASSPAEGARGNTIYF. CDR3 sequence (DNA): TGTGCCAGCAGCCCCGCCGAGGGGGCGCGAGGAAACACCATATATTTT. Based on the CDR3 plus reference TRBV5-4 and TRBJ1-3, the full variable domain is ETGVTQSPTHLIKTRGQQVTLRCSSQSGHNTVSWYQQALGQGPQFIFQYYREEENGRGNFPPRFSGLQFPNYSSELNVNALELDDSALYLCASSPAEGARGNTIYFGEGSWLTVV.

The CDR3 DNA follows: TGTGCCAGCAGGCCCCGATTGAAGGAGAAGTACTCGAACACTGAAGCTTTCTTT. It yields the protein CASRPRLKEKYSNTEAFF. The chain has TRBV28 and TRBJ1-1; D remains ambiguous. V lost 6 bases and J 1 base, leaving 24 bases between the germline ends. CDR3 length equals 18 residues. Looked up from germline, CDR1 is MDHEN and CDR2 is SYDVKM.